This is a list of T cell receptor beta chains from one sample in a study of identical twins. From the 5' RACE reads, TCRdb called clonotypes with MiXCR, one entry per CDR3 protein. The sample carries about 530,000 distinct CDR3 sequences, around 24% recorded once. These data also featured in a second study, about yellow fever vaccine responses in identical twins.

Sequences were obtained from CD4+ T cells sorted from blood. The receptors stem from a woman aged 18-35 years in good health. CDR3s include the opening cysteine and the closing phenylalanine or tryptophan. D genes are given only for firm matches. Some rows have no size entry. The others give once, few or many, or a class for an expanded clone.

>TRBV27|-|TRBJ2-2|TRBD2
CASSLWTSGNTGELFF
TGTGCCAGCAGTCTCTGGACTAGCGGGAACACCGGGGAGCTGTTTTTT
>TRBV6-5|-|TRBJ1-6|-
CASSYGGVNSPLHF
TGTGCCAGCAGTTACGGGGGTGTTAATTCACCCCTCCACTTT
>TRBV3-1|-|TRBJ2-5|TRBD1
CASSQRTGQETQYF
TGTGCCAGCAGCCAGCGGACAGGCCAAGAGACCCAGTACTTC
>TRBV18|-|TRBJ2-5|-
CASSGQRRESGETQYF
TGTGCCAGCTCGGGTCAACGGAGGGAGTCTGGGGAGACCCAGTACTTC
>TRBV6-1|few|TRBJ1-2|TRBD1
CASRRTGGRGYTF
TGTGCCAGCAGACGGACAGGGGGTCGTGGCTACACCTTC
>TRBV9|-|TRBJ1-1|-
CASKKEMNTEAFF
TGTGCCAGCAAGAAGGAAATGAACACTGAAGCTTTCTTT
>TRBV5-1|few|TRBJ2-3|TRBD1
CASSPGTGGVDTQYF
TGCGCCAGCAGTCCAGGCACAGGGGGTGTGGATACGCAGTATTTT
>TRBV6-5|few|TRBJ2-7|TRBD1
CASSYYRDRGSNEQYF
TGTGCCAGCAGTTATTACCGGGACAGGGGGAGCAACGAGCAGTACTTC
>TRBV12-3/TRBV12-4|-|TRBJ2-7|-
CASSLTGGSTYEQYF
TGTGCCAGCAGTTTAACGGGCGGGTCGACCTACGAGCAGTACTTC
>TRBV5-1|-|TRBJ2-1|TRBD2
CASSPLGLAGENEQFF
TGCGCCAGCAGCCCTTTAGGACTAGCGGGAGAGAATGAGCAGTTCTTC
>TRBV5-1|few|TRBJ2-2|-
CASSLVPASNTGELFF
TGCGCCAGCAGCTTGGTCCCAGCATCGAACACCGGGGAGCTGTTTTTT
>TRBV24-1|many|TRBJ2-1|TRBD1
CATSGTGYPTKSYNEQFF
TGTGCCACCAGTGGGACAGGGTACCCCACGAAGTCCTACAATGAGCAGTTCTTC
>TRBV12-3/TRBV12-4|many|TRBJ2-7|-
CASTGSGTTYEQYF
TGTGCCAGCACCGGCTCGGGAACCACCTACGAGCAGTACTTC
>TRBV3-1|few|TRBJ2-5|TRBD2
CASSHYSGGSQETQYF
TGTGCCAGCAGCCATTATAGCGGGGGCTCACAAGAGACCCAGTACTTC
>TRBV24-1|few|TRBJ2-3|TRBD1
CATSGWGTGTDTQYF
TGTGCCACCAGTGGTTGGGGGACAGGCACAGATACGCAGTATTTT
>TRBV4-1|-|TRBJ1-2|TRBD1
CASSQGFTGDYGYTF
TGCGCCAGCAGCCAAGGGTTTACAGGGGACTATGGCTACACCTTC
>TRBV4-1|-|TRBJ2-3|-
CASSQVNLVDTDTQYF
TGCGCCAGCAGCCAAGTTAATTTGGTAGACACAGATACGCAGTATTTT
>TRBV25-1|-|TRBJ2-3|TRBD2
CASSGGLAGVIDTQYF
TGTGCCAGCAGTGGCGGACTAGCGGGAGTGATAGATACGCAGTATTTT
>TRBV7-8|-|TRBJ2-3|-
CASSLGDLVDTQYF
TGTGCCAGCAGCTTAGGGGACCTGGTAGATACGCAGTATTTT
>TRBV4-1|many|TRBJ1-4|-
CASSQPFEKLFF
TGCGCCAGCAGCCAACCATTTGAAAAACTGTTTTTT
>TRBV11-1|-|TRBJ1-6|-
CASSLAMSTSSYNSPLHF
TGTGCCAGCAGCTTAGCGATGAGTACGAGCTCCTATAATTCACCCCTCCACTTT
>TRBV7-2|-|TRBJ1-5|-
CASSFTYDSVNQPQHF
TGTGCCAGCAGCTTCACATACGACAGCGTCAATCAGCCCCAGCATTTT
>TRBV12-3/TRBV12-4|-|TRBJ2-3|-
CASSLRDLGGAQYF
TGTGCCAGCAGTTTAAGGGACCTCGGGGGTGCGCAGTATTTT
>TRBV20-1|few|TRBJ2-7|-
CSARGQYEQYF
TGCAGTGCTAGGGGGCAATACGAGCAGTACTTC
>TRBV20-1|many|TRBJ1-5|TRBD1
CSASTGGGNSNQPQHF
TGCAGTGCTAGCACAGGGGGCGGTAATAGCAATCAGCCCCAGCATTTT
>TRBV27|few|TRBJ2-3|-
CASSSTPGTATDTQYF
TGTGCCAGCAGTTCTACACCCGGGACCGCCACAGATACGCAGTATTTT
>TRBV28|few|TRBJ2-7|TRBD2
CASSFGRAEQYF
TGTGCCAGCAGTTTCGGGAGGGCCGAGCAGTACTTC
>TRBV19|-|TRBJ1-2|TRBD1
CASGTDGLSGYTF
TGTGCCAGTGGGACAGACGGATTAAGTGGCTACACCTTC
>TRBV2|few|TRBJ2-5|TRBD2
CASSEEVAGARLFF
TGTGCCAGCAGTGAAGAAGTAGCGGGGGCCCGGTTGTTTTTC
>TRBV11-2|-|TRBJ2-3|-
CASSLISGVGTDTQYF
TGTGCCAGCAGCTTAATTAGCGGAGTTGGAACAGATACGCAGTATTTT
>TRBV29-1|-|TRBJ2-1|-
CSVERDTNEQFF
TGCAGCGTTGAGAGGGACACCAATGAGCAGTTCTTC
>TRBV20-1|few|TRBJ1-6|-
CSATGTLASPLHF
TGCAGTGCTACAGGGACGTTGGCTTCACCCCTCCACTTT
>TRBV18|-|TRBJ2-3|-
CASSQSSGTDTQYF
TGTGCCAGCTCACAATCCAGCGGCACAGATACGCAGTATTTT
>TRBV20-1|few|TRBJ2-3|-
CSASPTPSGLSTDTQYF
TGCAGTGCTAGCCCCACCCCCTCAGGGTTAAGCACAGATACGCAGTATTTT
>TRBV18|-|TRBJ1-4|-
CASSPRSGGEKLFF
TGTGCCAGCTCACCAAGGTCCGGCGGGGAAAAACTGTTTTTT
>TRBV12-3/TRBV12-4|few|TRBJ2-4|TRBD2
CASSTQAGLAKNIQYF
TGTGCCAGCAGCACCCAAGCGGGGTTAGCCAAAAACATTCAGTACTTC
>TRBV4-2|-|TRBJ2-1|-
CASSPPRDEQFF
TGTGCCAGCAGCCCGCCTAGGGATGAGCAGTTCTTC
>TRBV20-1|-|TRBJ2-4|-
CSAGGLNIQYF
TGCAGTGCCGGCGGACTAAACATTCAGTACTTC
>TRBV5-1|few|TRBJ2-7|TRBD1
CASSSWTGPRYEQYF
TGCGCCAGCAGCTCGTGGACAGGGCCAAGGTACGAGCAGTACTTC
>TRBV6-5|-|TRBJ2-1|TRBD2
CASSYPGLEGNEQFF
TGTGCCAGCAGTTACCCGGGACTAGAGGGCAATGAGCAGTTCTTC
>TRBV7-2|-|TRBJ1-6|-
CASSLGGQGRNSPLHF
TGTGCCAGCAGCTTAGGTGGGCAGGGGCGGAATTCACCCCTCCACTTT
>TRBV2|few|TRBJ1-4|TRBD1
CASSPQGPINEKLFF
TGTGCCAGCAGCCCACAGGGGCCGATTAATGAAAAACTGTTTTTT
>TRBV6-1|few|TRBJ1-4|TRBD1
CASRPRQGEKLFF
TGTGCCAGCAGACCTAGACAGGGGGAAAAACTGTTTTTT
>TRBV14|-|TRBJ2-2|-
CASSQDRGGTGELFF
TGTGCCAGCAGCCAAGACAGGGGAGGGACCGGGGAGCTGTTTTTT
>TRBV7-9|-|TRBJ2-1|-
CASSFGGNNEQFF
TGTGCCAGCAGCTTTGGCGGTAACAATGAGCAGTTCTTC
>TRBV11-2|few|TRBJ1-5|TRBD1
CASSTSGTGRPQHF
TGTGCCAGCAGCACTTCCGGGACAGGGCGTCCCCAGCATTTT
>TRBV20-1|-|TRBJ2-7|TRBD2
CSARGTSGPSYEQYF
TGCAGTGCTAGAGGCACTAGCGGTCCGTCCTACGAGCAGTACTTC
>TRBV12-3/TRBV12-4|-|TRBJ2-1|-
CASSNFRGTYNEQFF
TGTGCCAGCAGTAACTTCAGGGGTACCTACAATGAGCAGTTCTTC
>TRBV6-1|-|TRBJ2-1|TRBD2
CASSRPGLAEQFF
TGTGCCAGCAGTAGACCGGGACTAGCGGAGCAGTTCTTC
>TRBV28|many|TRBJ2-7|-
CASSSGQSYEQYF
TGCGCCAGCAGCTCTGGACAGTCCTACGAGCAGTACTTC
>TRBV18|-|TRBJ2-1|TRBD2
CASSLRKTSGMNEQFF
TGTGCCAGCTCACTTCGAAAGACTAGCGGGATGAATGAGCAGTTCTTC
>TRBV29-1|-|TRBJ2-5|-
CSVRDGIETQYF
TGCAGCGTCCGCGATGGCATAGAGACCCAGTACTTC
>TRBV4-1|few|TRBJ2-7|-
CASSQDGTLMYF
TGCGCCAGCAGCCAAGATGGGACATTAATGTACTTC